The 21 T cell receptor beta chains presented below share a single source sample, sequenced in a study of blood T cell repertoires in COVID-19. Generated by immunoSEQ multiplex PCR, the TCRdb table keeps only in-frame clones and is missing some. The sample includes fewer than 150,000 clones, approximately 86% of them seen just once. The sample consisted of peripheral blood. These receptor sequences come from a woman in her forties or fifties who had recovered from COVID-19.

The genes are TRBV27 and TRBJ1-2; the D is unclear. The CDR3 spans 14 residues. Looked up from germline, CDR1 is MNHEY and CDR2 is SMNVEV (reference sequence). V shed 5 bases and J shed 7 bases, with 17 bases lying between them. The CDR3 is CASSAGPSVGGYTF. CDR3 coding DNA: TGTGCCAGCAGTGCCGGCCCCAGCGTAGGTGGCTACACCTTC.

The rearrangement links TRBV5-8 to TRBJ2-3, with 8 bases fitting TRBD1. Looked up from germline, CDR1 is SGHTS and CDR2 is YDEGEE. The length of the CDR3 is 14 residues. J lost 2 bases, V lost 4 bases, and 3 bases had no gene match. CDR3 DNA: TGTGCCAGCAGCCGGGGACAGGCCACAGATACGCAGTATTTT. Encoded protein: CASSRGQATDTQYF.

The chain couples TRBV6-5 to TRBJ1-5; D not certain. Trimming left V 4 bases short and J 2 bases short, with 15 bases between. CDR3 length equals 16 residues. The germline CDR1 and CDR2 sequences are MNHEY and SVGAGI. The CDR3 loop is CASSSPSGSGNQPQHF. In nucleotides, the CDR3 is TGTGCCAGCAGTTCCCCTTCGGGGTCGGGCAATCAGCCCCAGCATTTT.

CDR3 protein: CASSLTPLSTGELFF. CDR3 in DNA: TGTGCCAGCAGCTTAACACCTCTTTCCACCGGGGAGCTGTTTTTT. The gene calls are TRBV11-2 and TRBJ2-2; D uncertain. Germline V gives CDR1 SGHAT, CDR2 FQNNGV. The CDR3 contains 15 residues. The V gene lost 2 bases and the J gene lost 4 bases, with 11 bases spanning the gap.

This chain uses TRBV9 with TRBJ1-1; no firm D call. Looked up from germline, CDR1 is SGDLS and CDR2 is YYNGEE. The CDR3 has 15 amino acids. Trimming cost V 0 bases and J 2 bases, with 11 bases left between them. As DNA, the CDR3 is TGTGCCAGCAGCGTAGCAACAGTTTCAAACACTGAAGCTTTCTTT. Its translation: CASSVATVSNTEAFF.

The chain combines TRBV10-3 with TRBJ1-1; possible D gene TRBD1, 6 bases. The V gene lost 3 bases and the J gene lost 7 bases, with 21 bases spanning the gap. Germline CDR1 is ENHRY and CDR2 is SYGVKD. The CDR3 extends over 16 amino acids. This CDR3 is CAISELQQGTLGEAFF. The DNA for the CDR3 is TGTGCCATCAGTGAATTGCAACAGGGAACGTTGGGTGAAGCTTTCTTT.

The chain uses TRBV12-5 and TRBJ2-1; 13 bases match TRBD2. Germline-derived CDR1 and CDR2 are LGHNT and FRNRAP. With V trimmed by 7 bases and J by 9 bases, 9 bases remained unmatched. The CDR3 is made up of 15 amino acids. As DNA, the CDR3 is TGTGCTAGTGAAACAGGGACTAGCGGGAATAGTGAGCAGTTCTTC. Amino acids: CASETGTSGNSEQFF.

In DNA form, the CDR3 reads TGTGCCAGTAGTGTCTACCCCGGGACAGGGGGCCACGAGCAGTACTTC. Its protein product is CASSVYPGTGGHEQYF. The rearrangement links TRBV19 to TRBJ2-7, with 12 bases that match TRBD1. In germline, CDR1 is LNHDA, CDR2 SQIVND (reference sequence). The V and J ends lost 5 bases and 5 bases, in that order; junction bases with no gene match: 10. The CDR3 extends over 16 amino acids.

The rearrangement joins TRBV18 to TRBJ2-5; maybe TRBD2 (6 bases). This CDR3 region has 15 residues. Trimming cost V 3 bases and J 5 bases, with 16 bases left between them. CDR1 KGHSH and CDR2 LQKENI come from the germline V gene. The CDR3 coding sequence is TGTGCCAGCTCACCGGCCGAAACAGGAGGGGAGACCCAGTACTTC. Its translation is CASSPAETGGETQYF.

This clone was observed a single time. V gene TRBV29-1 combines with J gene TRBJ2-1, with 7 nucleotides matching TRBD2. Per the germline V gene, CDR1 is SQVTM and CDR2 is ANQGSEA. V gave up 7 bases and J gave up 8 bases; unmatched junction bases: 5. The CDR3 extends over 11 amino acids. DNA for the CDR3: TGCAGCGGGACTAGTTCCGATGAGCAGTTCTTC. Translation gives CSGTSSDEQFF.

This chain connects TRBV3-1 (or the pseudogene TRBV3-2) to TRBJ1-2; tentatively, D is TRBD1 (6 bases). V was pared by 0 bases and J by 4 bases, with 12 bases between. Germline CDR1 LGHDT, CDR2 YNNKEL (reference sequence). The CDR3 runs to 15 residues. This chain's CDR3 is CASSQDVTGLYGYTF. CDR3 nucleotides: TGTGCCAGCAGCCAAGATGTGACAGGACTCTATGGCTACACCTTC.

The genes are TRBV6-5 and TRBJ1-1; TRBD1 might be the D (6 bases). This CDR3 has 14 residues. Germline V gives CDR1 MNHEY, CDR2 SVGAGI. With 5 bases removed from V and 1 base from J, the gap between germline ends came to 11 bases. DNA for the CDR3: TGTGCCAGCAGTCGTCGGACAGCGAACACTGAAGCTTTCTTT. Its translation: CASSRRTANTEAFF.

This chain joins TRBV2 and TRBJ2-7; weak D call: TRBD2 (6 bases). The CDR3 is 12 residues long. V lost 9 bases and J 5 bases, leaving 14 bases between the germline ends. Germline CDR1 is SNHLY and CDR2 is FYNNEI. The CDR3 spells CAREEGNDEQYF. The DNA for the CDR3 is TGTGCCAGGGAGGAGGGGAATGACGAGCAGTACTTC.

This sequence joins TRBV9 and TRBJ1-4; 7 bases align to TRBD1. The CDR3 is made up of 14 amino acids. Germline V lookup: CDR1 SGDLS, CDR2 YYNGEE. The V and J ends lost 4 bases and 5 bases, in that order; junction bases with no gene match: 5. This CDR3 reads CASSPGQANEKLFF. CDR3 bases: TGTGCCAGCAGCCCTGGACAGGCCAATGAAAAACTGTTTTTT.

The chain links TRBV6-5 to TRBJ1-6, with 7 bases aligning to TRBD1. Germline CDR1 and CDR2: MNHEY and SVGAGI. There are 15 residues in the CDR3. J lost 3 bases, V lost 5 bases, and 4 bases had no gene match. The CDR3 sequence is CASSLRDSYNSPLHF. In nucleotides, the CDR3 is TGTGCCAGCAGTCTCCGGGACAGCTATAATTCACCCCTCCACTTT.

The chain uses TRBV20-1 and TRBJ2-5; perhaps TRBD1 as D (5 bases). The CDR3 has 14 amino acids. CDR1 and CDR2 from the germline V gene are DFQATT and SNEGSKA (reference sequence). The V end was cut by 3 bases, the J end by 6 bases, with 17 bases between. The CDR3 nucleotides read TGCAGTGCTAGTCCGGTTGGGGCCCGGAAGACCCAGTACTTC. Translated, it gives CSASPVGARKTQYF.

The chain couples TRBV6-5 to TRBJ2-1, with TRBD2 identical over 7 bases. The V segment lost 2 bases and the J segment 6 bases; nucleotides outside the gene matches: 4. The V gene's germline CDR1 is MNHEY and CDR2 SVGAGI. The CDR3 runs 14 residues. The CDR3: CASSYGGRGNEQFF. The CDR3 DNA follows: TGTGCCAGCAGTTACGGCGGGAGAGGCAATGAGCAGTTCTTC.

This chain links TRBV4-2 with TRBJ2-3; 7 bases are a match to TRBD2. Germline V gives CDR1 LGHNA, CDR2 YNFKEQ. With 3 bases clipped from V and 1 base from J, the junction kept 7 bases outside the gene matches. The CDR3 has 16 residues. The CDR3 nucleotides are TGTGCCAGCAGCCAGGCCCCTAGCGGAGGCACAGATACGCAGTATTTT. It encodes CASSQAPSGGTDTQYF.

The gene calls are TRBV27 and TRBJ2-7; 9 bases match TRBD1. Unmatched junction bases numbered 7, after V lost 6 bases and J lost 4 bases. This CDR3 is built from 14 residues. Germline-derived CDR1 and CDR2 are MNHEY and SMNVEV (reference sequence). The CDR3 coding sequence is TGTGCCAGCAGACGGGGGACAGGGCGATACGAGCAGTACTTC. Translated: CASRRGTGRYEQYF.

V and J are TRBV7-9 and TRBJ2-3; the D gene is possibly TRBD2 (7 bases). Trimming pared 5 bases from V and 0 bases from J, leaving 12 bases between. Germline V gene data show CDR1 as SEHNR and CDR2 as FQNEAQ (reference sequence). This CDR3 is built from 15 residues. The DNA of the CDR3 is TGTGCCAGCAGCCCGAGGGGGGGGAGCACAGATACGCAGTATTTT. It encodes CASSPRGGSTDTQYF. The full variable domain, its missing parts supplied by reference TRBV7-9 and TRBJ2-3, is DTGVSQNPRHKITKRGQNVTFRCDPISEHNRLYWYRQTLGQGPEFLTYFQNEAQLEKSRLLSDRFSAERPKGSFSTLEIQRTEQGDSAMYLCASSPRGGSTDTQYFGPGTRLTVL.

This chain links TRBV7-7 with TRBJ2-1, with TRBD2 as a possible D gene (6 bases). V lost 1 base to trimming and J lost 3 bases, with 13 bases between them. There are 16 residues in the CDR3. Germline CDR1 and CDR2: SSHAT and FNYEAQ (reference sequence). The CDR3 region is CASSLGGGGSYNEQFF. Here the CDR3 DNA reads TGTGCCAGCAGCTTAGGCGGAGGAGGGAGCTACAATGAGCAGTTCTTC.